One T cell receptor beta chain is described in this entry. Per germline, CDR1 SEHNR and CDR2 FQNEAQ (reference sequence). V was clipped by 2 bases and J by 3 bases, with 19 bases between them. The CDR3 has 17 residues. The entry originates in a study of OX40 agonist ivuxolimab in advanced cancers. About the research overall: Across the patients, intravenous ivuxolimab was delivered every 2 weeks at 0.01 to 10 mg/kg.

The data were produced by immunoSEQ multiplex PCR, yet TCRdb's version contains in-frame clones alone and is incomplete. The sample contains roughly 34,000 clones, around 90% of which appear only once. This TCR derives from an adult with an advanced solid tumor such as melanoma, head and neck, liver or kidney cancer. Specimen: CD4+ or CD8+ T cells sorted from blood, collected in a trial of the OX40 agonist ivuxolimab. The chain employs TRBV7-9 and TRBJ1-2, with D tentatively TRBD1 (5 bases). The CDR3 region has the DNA TGTGCCAGCAGCTTAAGGGGTTCCGGGTCCTGGGACTATGGCTACACCTTC. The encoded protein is CASSLRGSGSWDYGYTF.